This TCR beta chain emerged from a study of vaccination and CD4 T cells after COVID-19. Study-level information: Each of the control cultures got a CEFX pool, an HIV-1 Nef pool, or no peptide.

This clonotype turned up a few times. Its antigen is unknown. Germline loops: CDR1 MNHEY, CDR2 SVGAGI. V shed 2 bases and J shed 15 bases, with 11 bases lying between them. This CDR3 contains 12 residues. Treatment in this sample: approximately nine-day PBMC culture with coronavirus spike peptide pools or control peptides (ViraFEST assay). Cultured CD4+ T cell DNA underwent sequencing with the Oncomine TCR Beta short-read assay. DNA came from CD4+ T cells after culture. From the PCR reads, TCRdb called clonotypes with MiXCR, one entry per CDR3 protein. The table has about 17,000 distinct CDR3 sequences, around 55% seen once.

The sequenced material came from CD4+ T cells from blood, cultured in vitro. The source is a human donor who had recovered from COVID-19. The gene calls are TRBV6-5 and TRBJ1-6, with D unclear. In DNA form, the CDR3 reads TGTGCCAGCAGTTACGGCGGGTCGAACCTCCACTTT. This translates into CASSYGGSNLHF.